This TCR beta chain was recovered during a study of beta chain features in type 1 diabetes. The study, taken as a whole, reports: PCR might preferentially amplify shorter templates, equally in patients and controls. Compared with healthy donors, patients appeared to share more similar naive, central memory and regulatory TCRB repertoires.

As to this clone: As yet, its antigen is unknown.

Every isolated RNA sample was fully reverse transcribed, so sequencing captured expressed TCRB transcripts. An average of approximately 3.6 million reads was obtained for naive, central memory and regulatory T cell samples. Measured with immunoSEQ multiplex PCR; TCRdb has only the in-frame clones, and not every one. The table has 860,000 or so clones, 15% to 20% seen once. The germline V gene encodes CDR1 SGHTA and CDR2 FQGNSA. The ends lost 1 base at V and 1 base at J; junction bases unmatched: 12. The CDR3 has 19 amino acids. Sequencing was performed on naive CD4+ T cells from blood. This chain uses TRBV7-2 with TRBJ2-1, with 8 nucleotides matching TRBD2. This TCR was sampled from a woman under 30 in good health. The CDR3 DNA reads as TGTGCCAGCAGCTTAGTGCCCTCGGGGGCGGGAGGTTCCTACAATGAGCAGTTCTTC. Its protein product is CASSLVPSGAGGSYNEQFF.